The 8 T cell receptor beta chains below come from one sample, sequenced in a study of blood T cell repertoires in COVID-19 (dated by TCRdb to about 2020). The method was the immunoSEQ multiplex PCR assay. The immuneACCESS repertoire file appears here via TCRdb, limited to in-frame rearrangements. These files lack a portion of the clones; in checked studies, under half of the deficit traces to unresolved V genes, and the cause of the others is not known. A total of approximately 390,000 clones appear in this sample, 88% of them only once. The top ten clonotypes cover 2% to 2.5% of the sample. The sequenced sample was PBMCs or T cells enriched from blood (not recorded which). The receptors were gathered from a woman between 40 and 55 years old with acute COVID-19.

V gene TRBV6-5 combines with J gene TRBJ1-3, with TRBD1 identical over 8 bases. The V and J ends lost 6 bases and 2 bases, in that order; junction bases with no gene match: 6. The CDR3 is 15 residues long. Germline V gene data show CDR1 as MNHEY and CDR2 as SVGAGI. In nucleotides, the CDR3 is TGTGCCAGCAGGCGGGACAGGCAAACTGGAAACACCATATATTTT. As protein: CASRRDRQTGNTIYF.

The V call is TRBV4-1, the J call TRBJ2-2; 8 nucleotides line up with TRBD2. The V gene end was trimmed by 1 base and the J gene end by 7 bases; junction bases not matched to a gene: 11. Germline V gives CDR1 MGHRA, CDR2 YSYEKL. The CDR3 extends over 17 amino acids. The CDR3 spells CASSQVGGGRGDGELFF. CDR3 sequence (DNA): TGCGCCAGCAGCCAAGTGGGCGGGGGGCGTGGTGACGGGGAGCTGTTTTTT.

This clone occurred once. The chain links TRBV5-1 to TRBJ1-1, with unresolved D. V shed 0 bases and J shed 1 base, with 16 bases lying between them. Germline values: CDR1 SGHRS, CDR2 YFSETQ. This CDR3 contains 17 residues. CDR3 nucleotide sequence: TGCGCCAGCAGCTTGGAGGTGAGGAGGGCACCGAACACTGAAGCTTTCTTT. Its translation: CASSLEVRRAPNTEAFF.

This clone was seen only once. CDR3 region: CASSYRLDPVYEQYF. The CDR3 DNA reads as TGTGCCAGCAGTTATCGACTAGATCCGGTCTACGAGCAGTACTTC. This chain joins TRBV27 and TRBJ2-7, with a possible D match to TRBD2 (6 bases). In germline, CDR1 is MNHEY, CDR2 SMNVEV (reference sequence). The length of the CDR3 is 15 residues. Trimming stripped 4 bases from V and 3 bases from J, with 16 bases between.

This clone turned up a few times. The J gene is TRBJ2-3, the V gene TRBV5-1, with a weak D call TRBD1 (5 bases). The germline V and J ends were trimmed by 2 bases and 2 bases, with 9 bases remaining between them. CDR1 and CDR2 (germline): SGHRS, YFSETQ. The CDR3 is 14 residues long. This CDR3 reads CASSFRANTDTQYF. In DNA, the CDR3 is TGCGCCAGCAGCTTCAGGGCAAACACAGATACGCAGTATTTT.

This clone was found many times. In DNA form, the CDR3 reads TGTGCCAGCAGCTTACAGGGGGCGATATACAATGAGCAGTTCTTC. Protein sequence: CASSLQGAIYNEQFF. The chain is built from TRBV7-9 and TRBJ2-1; 8 bases fit TRBD1. CDR1 SEHNR and CDR2 FQNEAQ come from the germline V gene (reference sequence). The CDR3 extends over 15 amino acids. V dropped 2 bases and J dropped 4; count of bases not matched to a gene: 4.

This rearrangement joins TRBV19 to TRBJ1-6, with TRBD1 matching 8 bases. V lost 5 bases, J lost 4 bases, and 4 bases stayed unmatched. The CDR3 loop spans 15 amino acids. Germline CDR1 reads LNHDA; CDR2 reads SQIVND (reference sequence). The CDR3 DNA reads as TGTGCCAGTAGTCCAGGGGGCACTTATAATTCACCCCTCCACTTT. Translated: CASSPGGTYNSPLHF.

This clone was seen only a few times. The chain links TRBV15 to TRBJ2-1; a weak D match, TRBD2 (6 bases). Germline values: CDR1 LNHNV, CDR2 YYDKDF (reference sequence). This CDR3 has 12 residues. V gave up 8 bases and J gave up 10 bases, with 15 bases separating them. The CDR3 spells CATSPGADEQFF. CDR3 DNA sequence: TGTGCCACCTCCCCGGGAGCAGACGAGCAGTTCTTC.